This T cell receptor (delta chain) was captured in a study of gamma-delta chains in newborns, infants, children. Whole-study context: Microbial exposure reportedly drives polyclonal innate γδ T cell expansion after birth.

To note about this clone: The protein TCRdb gives is from a much larger clone and does not agree with this DNA's translation at residue 3, likely a read error; the protein shown here comes from the DNA.

TCRdb reprocessed the reads through CATT. Here the sample spans about 4,200 delta-chain clones, roughly 14% being singletons. CDR3 length equals 19 residues. The germline gives CDR1 GEAIGNYY, CDR2 EKD. The material sequenced was blood. The origin of this receptor is a child who was a newborn, infant or young child, either healthy, febrile or measles-vaccinated (not recorded which). This chain links TRDV2 with TRDJ1, with 12 bases identical to TRDD3. The CDR3 here is CARDLVSGGYASYTDKLIF. The DNA for the CDR3 is TGTGCCCGTGACCTGGTTTCTGGGGGATACGCCTCGTACACCGATAAACTCATCTTT.